This TCR beta chain stems from a study of a mutant IDH1 vaccine in newly diagnosed glioma. The wider study: Former treatment meant radiotherapy, temozolomide, or both; the majority had gotten both.

The CDR3 runs to 13 residues. The germline V gene has CDR1 MNHEY and CDR2 SVGAGI. The germline V and J ends were trimmed by 2 bases and 9 bases, with 11 bases remaining between them. Remarks on this clone: Its antigen is as yet unknown.

General study points: Vaccine-induced responses were seen in roughly 93% of patients, spanning several MHC alleles.

Noted time point: baseline, week 1 (first vaccination visit). Noted treatment: pre-vaccination baseline after standard-of-care therapy. Clones were sequenced by immunoSEQ multiplex PCR, and TCRdb holds only the in-frame ones, with some missing. This sample carries approximately 67,000 clones, around 83% of them seen once, and the ten largest clones take over 4%. The receptor comes from a woman aged 18 to 35 with glioma. Some clones in this sample may be carry-over from other donors' samples. The sequenced sample was peripheral blood mononuclear cells (PBMCs), obtained from a glioma patient treated with radiotherapy, temozolomide or both. V is TRBV6-5 and J is TRBJ2-1, with unresolved D. The CDR3 DNA sequence: TGTGCCAGCAGTTACGTGGGGTGGGCTGAGCAGTTCTTC. Translated: CASSYVGWAEQFF.